Listed here are 16 T cell receptor beta chains from one sample, sequenced in a study of regulatory T cells in long-lasting Graves disease. Described time point: persistent/refractory GD, antithyroid drugs over 5 years with positive TRAb. Extracted PBMC RNA gave rise to the TCR library. Libraries of TCR beta came from iRepertoire HTBI primers plus Arm-PCR of CDR3 regions. TCRdb re-called the multiplex PCR reads with MiXCR, one entry per CDR3 protein. Of around 450,000 distinct CDR3 sequences listed, approximately 21% were seen once; the top ten hold approximately 6.4%. The sequencing used peripheral blood mononuclear cells (PBMCs), collected when the disease was refractory, from a patient treated with antithyroid drugs. Receptors originate from a female donor with Graves disease.

In its sample, this clonotype was seen many times. This chain joins TRBV30 and TRBJ2-7; D not certain. The CDR3 covers 14 residues. With 7 bases removed from V and 7 bases from J, the gap between germline ends came to 23 bases. Germline CDR1 reads GTSNPN; CDR2 reads SVGIG (reference sequence). CDR3 in amino acids: CAFARFGGAGEQYF. The CDR3 coding sequence is TGTGCCTTCGCACGCTTCGGCGGAGCCGGGGAGCAGTACTTC.

This clonotype occurred many times. CDR3 in DNA: TGTGCCAGCAGTTCATCCCCCTTCTACGAGCAGTACTTC. As protein: CASSSSPFYEQYF. The chain combines TRBV28 with TRBJ2-7; D remains unclear. Trimming stripped 4 bases from V and 3 bases from J, with 10 bases between. Per the germline V gene, CDR1 is MDHEN and CDR2 is SYDVKM. CDR3 length: 13 residues.

This clonotype was found many times. The chain has TRBV11-2 and TRBJ2-5; tentative D call: TRBD1 (6 bases). Germline V gives CDR1 SGHAT, CDR2 FQNNGV. The CDR3 totals 14 residues. V lost 1 base, J lost 5 bases, and 11 bases lay in between. The CDR3: CASSLAQGWETQYF. The CDR3 nucleotides read TGTGCCAGCAGCTTAGCACAGGGCTGGGAGACCCAGTACTTC.

The rearrangement uses TRBV28 and TRBJ2-2; the D gene is possibly TRBD1 (6 bases). The germline CDR1 and CDR2 sequences are MDHEN and SYDVKM. The CDR3 has 14 residues. Deletions cut 9 bases from V and 3 bases from J, with 14 bases between. The CDR3 DNA reads as TGTGCCAGTGAACAGGGCTACGACACCGGGGAGCTGTTTTTT. Its protein product is CASEQGYDTGELFF.

V is TRBV7-2 and J is TRBJ2-7; D uncertain. The CDR3 contains 15 residues. V gave up 1 base and J gave up 2 bases, with 12 bases separating them. Germline values: CDR1 SGHTA, CDR2 FQGNSA. The CDR3 spells CASSLGAAVTYEQYF. As DNA, the CDR3 is TGTGCCAGCAGCTTAGGTGCGGCGGTGACCTACGAGCAGTACTTC.

In its sample, this clonotype was seen many times. The rearrangement uses TRBV6-5 and TRBJ1-5; TRBD1 aligns across 7 bases. The CDR3 runs 17 residues. Germline values: CDR1 MNHEY, CDR2 SVGAGI. After removal of 0 bases from V and 2 bases from J, the junction contained 7 bases not matched to a gene. The CDR3 DNA is TGTGCCAGCAGTTACTCCCGACAGGGCATTGGCAATCAGCCCCAGCATTTT. This sequence encodes CASSYSRQGIGNQPQHF.

This clonotype has just one count. A much more abundant neighbour one base away suggests this may be a read error. The V call is TRBV19, the J call TRBJ1-4; no definite D call. The CDR3 runs to 13 residues. V lost 4 bases and J 5 bases, leaving 8 bases between the germline ends. The V gene's germline CDR1 is LNHDA and CDR2 SQIVND (reference sequence). The CDR3 region is CASSTGLNEKLFF. The CDR3 region has the DNA TGTGCCAGTAGTACAGGACTGAATGAAAAACTGTTTTTT. Using reference TRBV19 and TRBJ1-4 for the parts outside the CDR3, the full variable domain is DGGITQSPKYLFRKEGQNVTLSCEQNLNHDAMYWYRQDPGQGLRLIYYSQIVNDFQKGDIAEGYSVSREKKESFPLTVTSAQKNPTAFYLCASSTGLNEKLFFGSGTQLSVL.

This clonotype was seen repeatedly, ten times or more. This rearrangement joins TRBV11-3 to TRBJ2-5; no firm D call. CDR3 size: 14 residues. Germline CDR1 reads SGHNT; CDR2 reads YENEEA. V shed 4 bases and J shed 4 bases, with 13 bases lying between them. CDR3 coding DNA: TGTGCCAGCAGCTATGGTCCCGCGCGAGAGACCCAGTACTTC. Encoded protein: CASSYGPARETQYF.

The CDR3 DNA follows: TGCAGTGCTAGTAGGAAAGGGATACAGTATGGCTACACCTTC. Translated, it gives CSASRKGIQYGYTF. The genes are TRBV20-1 and TRBJ1-2; no reliable D call. The CDR3 is 14 amino acids. V lost 3 bases to trimming and J lost 5 bases, with 16 bases between them. Per the germline V gene, CDR1 is DFQATT and CDR2 is SNEGSKA (reference sequence).

This chain connects TRBV5-1 to TRBJ1-2; TRBD1 matches 12 bases. The germline CDR1 and CDR2 sequences are SGHRS and YFSETQ. The J segment lost 2 bases and the V segment lost 0 bases, leaving 5 bases of the junction unmatched. CDR3 size: 17 residues. CDR3 DNA: TGCGCCAGCAGCTTGGTTTGGGACAGGGGGCAAAACTATGGCTACACCTTC. Translation gives CASSLVWDRGQNYGYTF.

This clonotype has a count of ten or more. This sequence joins TRBV24-1 and TRBJ1-2, with D hard to call. Looked up from germline, CDR1 is KGHDR and CDR2 is SFDVKD. This CDR3 is 11 amino acids long. V was pared by 5 bases and J by 10 bases, with 10 bases between. The CDR3, as DNA: TGTGCCACCAGTGTATATGGTGTCTACACCTTC. As protein: CATSVYGVYTF.

In its sample, this clonotype was seen many times. A junction end diverges from the germline sequence, so it may reflect a read error. The DNA of the CDR3 is TGTGCCAGCAGCTTATCTAGCGGGAGCTACGAGCAGTACTTC. It encodes CASSLSSGSYEQYF. V and J are TRBV5-1 and TRBJ2-7, with TRBD2 matching 10 bases. This CDR3 region has 14 residues. The V gene's germline CDR1 is SGHRS and CDR2 YFSETQ.

This clonotype occurred many times. The gene calls are TRBV6-1 and TRBJ2-5; the D gene is possibly TRBD2 (6 bases). The CDR3 runs to 14 residues. Germline V lookup: CDR1 MNHNS, CDR2 SASEGT. Deletions cut 7 bases from V and 2 bases from J, with 14 bases between. The CDR3 here is CASIGTPDQETQYF. In nucleotides, the CDR3 is TGTGCCAGCATCGGGACTCCCGATCAAGAGACCCAGTACTTC.

The rearrangement links TRBV15 to TRBJ1-5, with D hard to call. This CDR3 is built from 16 residues. V dropped 2 bases and J dropped 2 bases, with 13 bases sitting between them. Germline V lookup: CDR1 LNHNV, CDR2 YYDKDF (reference sequence). CDR3 protein: CATSRISGGGNQPQHF. CDR3 coding DNA: TGTGCCACCAGCAGAATATCGGGAGGAGGCAATCAGCCCCAGCATTTT.

Turning to this clonotype: Being one base from a much bigger clone, this may be a read error. The V gene is TRBV27, the J gene TRBJ1-1; D gene unclear. V dropped 6 bases and J dropped 0 bases, with 11 bases sitting between them. This CDR3 spans 14 amino acids. CDR1 MNHEY and CDR2 SMNVEV come from the germline V gene (reference sequence). CDR3 sequence (DNA): TGTGCCAGCAGAAAGGGCAGCGTGAACACTGAAGCTTTCTTT. It specifies CASRKGSVNTEAFF.

Only a few counts were recorded for this clonotype. The V and J genes are TRBV13 and TRBJ1-3; D is unresolved. V lost 4 bases, J lost 9 bases, and 10 bases lay in between. The CDR3 has 12 residues. Germline V gene sequence: CDR1 PRHDT, CDR2 FYEKMQ (reference sequence). CDR3 loop: CASSWSLSTIYF. The CDR3 DNA sequence: TGTGCCAGCAGCTGGAGCCTGAGCACCATATATTTT.